Listed below are T cell receptor beta chains from one sample, sequenced in a study of cytomegalovirus exposure and HLA in healthy donors. Generated by immunoSEQ multiplex PCR, the TCRdb table keeps only in-frame clones and is missing some. The data show 180,000 or so clones, more than 60% seen once. Sequenced input: PBMCs. These receptors came from a human donor in good health. CDR3s include the opening cysteine and the closing phenylalanine or tryptophan. Each record gives: D gene, J gene, clone size, V gene, CDR3 protein, CDR3 DNA. The D gene is left open where the match is weak. Only part of the rows carry a size: once, few, many, or a class if the clone is expanded.

NA TRBJ1-1 NA TRBV4-3 CASSQEISTEAFF TGCGCCAGCAGCCAAGAAATCTCCACTGAAGCTTTCTTT
NA TRBJ1-2 NA TRBV6-5 CASSFPRGYTF TGTGCCAGCAGTTTCCCTCGGGGCTACACCTTC
NA TRBJ2-7 few TRBV5-1 CASRGRTNDYEQYF TGCGCCAGCAGAGGCCGGACAAACGACTACGAGCAGTACTTC
TRBD2 TRBJ2-3 NA TRBV30 CAWSLAGAGGADTQYF TGTGCCTGGAGTTTAGCTGGGGCGGGGGGGGCAGATACGCAGTATTTT
NA TRBJ1-5 NA TRBV2 CASSPTRSGSNQPQHF TGTGCCAGCAGTCCCACGAGATCGGGAAGCAATCAGCCCCAGCATTTT
TRBD1 TRBJ1-2 NA TRBV5-4 CASSSPPGQGSFYGYTF TGTGCCAGCAGCTCCCCACCGGGACAGGGAAGTTTCTATGGCTACACCTTC
NA TRBJ2-2 few TRBV28 CASSPPGARTGELFF TGTGCCAGCAGCCCCCCAGGGGCGAGGACCGGGGAGCTGTTTTTT
TRBD2 TRBJ2-3 NA TRBV7-8 CASSWTSGDSDTQYF TGTGCCAGCAGCTGGACTAGCGGGGACTCAGATACGCAGTATTTT
NA TRBJ2-1 NA TRBV7-9 CASSPTGTNEQFF TGTGCCAGCAGCCCGACAGGAACCAATGAGCAGTTCTTC
NA TRBJ1-2 NA TRBV19 CASSMAGVGGYTF TGTGCCAGTAGTATGGCGGGGGTCGGTGGCTACACCTTC
NA TRBJ2-2 NA TRBV6-5 CASSYSRDTGELFF TGTGCCAGCAGTTACTCGCGAGACACCGGGGAGCTGTTTTTT
NA TRBJ2-5 NA TRBV6-4 CASRLSTGKVQETQYF TGTGCCAGCAGACTTTCGACAGGTAAAGTTCAAGAGACCCAGTACTTC
TRBD1 TRBJ2-1 NA TRBV10-2 CASTGQGANEQFF TGCGCCAGCACGGGACAGGGGGCGAATGAGCAGTTCTTC
NA TRBJ2-1 NA TRBV7-2 CASSLVRGGEQFF TGTGCCAGCAGCTTAGTGCGGGGTGGTGAGCAGTTCTTC
TRBD1 TRBJ2-5 NA TRBV7-7 CASRPGTGTLQETQYF TGTGCTAGCAGACCCGGGACAGGGACGCTACAAGAGACCCAGTACTTC
NA TRBJ2-3 few TRBV6-5 CASNRDNTDTQYF TGTGCCAGCAACAGGGACAACACAGATACGCAGTATTTT
NA TRBJ1-2 few TRBV5-5 CASSLAVTTTYYGYPF TGTGCCAGCAGCTTGGCCGTAACAACTACCTACTATGGCTACCCCTTC
TRBD1 TRBJ2-1 NA TRBV5-1 CASSASSQGGYNEQFF TGCGCCAGCAGCGCTTCCTCACAGGGGGGCTACAATGAGCAGTTCTTC
TRBD2 TRBJ2-7 NA TRBV2 CASSQTTGGEQYF TGTGCCAGCAGTCAGACCACGGGGGGCGAGCAGTACTTC
NA TRBJ1-2 NA TRBV9 CASSVTENFNYGYTF TGTGCCAGCAGCGTCACAGAGAACTTCAACTATGGCTACACCTTC
NA TRBJ1-1 NA TRBV5-6 CASSPEGYREAFF TGTGCCAGCAGCCCGGAGGGCTACCGAGAAGCTTTCTTT
TRBD1 TRBJ1-5 once TRBV7-9 CASSLMTGDYSNQPQHF TGTGCCAGCAGCTTAATGACAGGGGATTATAGCAATCAGCCCCAGCATTTT
TRBD1 TRBJ2-7 few TRBV30 CAWSPGQGDYEQYF TGTGCCTGGAGTCCCGGGCAGGGGGACTACGAGCAGTACTTC
TRBD1 TRBJ2-5 NA TRBV6-1 CASSPTGIGETQYF TGTGCCAGCAGTCCGACAGGGATTGGAGAGACCCAGTACTTC
TRBD2 TRBJ2-3 NA TRBV7-9 CASSLTSGGTTDTQYF TGTGCCAGCAGCTTAACTAGCGGGGGCACCACAGATACGCAGTATTTT
NA TRBJ1-6 NA TRBV6-4 CASSDEGVGSPLHF TGTGCCAGCAGTGATGAGGGGGTTGGTTCACCCCTCCACTTT
NA TRBJ1-2 once TRBV6-5 CASSTDMWNYGYTF TGTGCCAGCAGTACGGACATGTGGAACTATGGCTACACCTTC
NA TRBJ1-4 few TRBV6-5 CASSRANEKLFF TGTGCCAGCAGTCGGGCTAATGAAAAACTGTTTTTT
TRBD1 TRBJ1-1 few TRBV5-4 CASSLGGTGNTEAFF TGTGCCAGCAGCTTGGGGGGGACAGGAAACACTGAAGCTTTCTTT